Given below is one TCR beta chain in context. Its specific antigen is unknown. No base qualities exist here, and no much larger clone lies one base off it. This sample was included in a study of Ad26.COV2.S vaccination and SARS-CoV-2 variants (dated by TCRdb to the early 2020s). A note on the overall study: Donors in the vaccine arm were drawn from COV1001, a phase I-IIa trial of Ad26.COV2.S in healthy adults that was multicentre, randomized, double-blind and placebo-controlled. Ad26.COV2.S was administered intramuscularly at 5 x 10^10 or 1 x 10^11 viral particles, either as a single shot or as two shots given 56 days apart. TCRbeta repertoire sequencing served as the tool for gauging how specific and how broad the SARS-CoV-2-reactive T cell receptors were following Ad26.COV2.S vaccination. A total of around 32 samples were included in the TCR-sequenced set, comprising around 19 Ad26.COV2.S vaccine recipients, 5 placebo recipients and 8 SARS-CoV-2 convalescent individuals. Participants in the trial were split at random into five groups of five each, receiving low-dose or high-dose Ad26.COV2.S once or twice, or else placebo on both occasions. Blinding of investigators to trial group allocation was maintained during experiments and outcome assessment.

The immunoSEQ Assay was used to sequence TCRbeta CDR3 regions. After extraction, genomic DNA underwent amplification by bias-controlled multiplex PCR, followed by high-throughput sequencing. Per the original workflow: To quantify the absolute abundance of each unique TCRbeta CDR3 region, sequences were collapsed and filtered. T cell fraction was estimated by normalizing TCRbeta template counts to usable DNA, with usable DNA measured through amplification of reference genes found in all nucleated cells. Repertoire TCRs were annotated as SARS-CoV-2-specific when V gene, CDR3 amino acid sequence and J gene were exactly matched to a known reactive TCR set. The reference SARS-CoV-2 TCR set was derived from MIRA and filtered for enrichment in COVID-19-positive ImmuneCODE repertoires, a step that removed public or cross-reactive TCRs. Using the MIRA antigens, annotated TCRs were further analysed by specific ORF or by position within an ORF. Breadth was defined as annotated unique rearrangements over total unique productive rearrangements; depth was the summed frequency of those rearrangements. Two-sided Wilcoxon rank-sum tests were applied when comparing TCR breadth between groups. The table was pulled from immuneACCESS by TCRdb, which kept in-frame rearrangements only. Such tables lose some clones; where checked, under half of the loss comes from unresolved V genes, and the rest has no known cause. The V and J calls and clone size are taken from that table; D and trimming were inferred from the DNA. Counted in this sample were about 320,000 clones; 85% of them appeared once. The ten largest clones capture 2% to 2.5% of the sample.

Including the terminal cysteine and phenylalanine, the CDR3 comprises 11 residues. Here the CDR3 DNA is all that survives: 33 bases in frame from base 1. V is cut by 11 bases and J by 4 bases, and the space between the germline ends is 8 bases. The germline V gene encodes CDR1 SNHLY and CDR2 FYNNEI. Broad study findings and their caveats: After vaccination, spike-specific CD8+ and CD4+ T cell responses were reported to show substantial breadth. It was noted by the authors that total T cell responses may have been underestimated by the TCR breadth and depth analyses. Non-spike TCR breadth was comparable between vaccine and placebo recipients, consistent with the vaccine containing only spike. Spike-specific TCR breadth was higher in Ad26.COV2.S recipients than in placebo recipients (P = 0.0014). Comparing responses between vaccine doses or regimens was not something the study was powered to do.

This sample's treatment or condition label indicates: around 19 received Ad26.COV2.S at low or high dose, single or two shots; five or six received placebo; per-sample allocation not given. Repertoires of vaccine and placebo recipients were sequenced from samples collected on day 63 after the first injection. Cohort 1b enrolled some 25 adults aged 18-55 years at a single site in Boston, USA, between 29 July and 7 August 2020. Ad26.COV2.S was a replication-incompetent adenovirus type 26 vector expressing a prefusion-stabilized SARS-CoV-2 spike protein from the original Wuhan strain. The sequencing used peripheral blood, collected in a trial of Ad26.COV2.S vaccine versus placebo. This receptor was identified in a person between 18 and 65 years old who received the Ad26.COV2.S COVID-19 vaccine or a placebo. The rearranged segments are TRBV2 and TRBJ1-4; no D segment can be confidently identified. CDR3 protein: CASLGNEKLFF. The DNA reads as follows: TGTGCCTCCCTGGGTAATGAAAAACTGTTTTTT.